This T cell receptor (beta chain) was captured in a study of identical twins. The study, taken as a whole, reports: Cord blood's abundant beta clonotypes had fewer insertions, unlike memory repertoires.

TCRdb re-analysed the 5' RACE reads in MiXCR, keeping a single row per CDR3 protein. Of around 960,000 distinct CDR3 sequences in the sample, approximately 13% were seen once. This CDR3 spans 16 amino acids. V lost 6 bases and J lost 0, with 15 bases in between. The germline V gene has CDR1 MGHRA and CDR2 YSYEKL. Worth noting for this clonotype: What it recognizes is unknown.

These sequences were also reported in another study, on yellow fever vaccine responses in identical twins.

The chain couples TRBV4-1 to TRBJ1-5; D is ambiguous. The receptor's source is a woman aged 18-35 years in good health. The source material was PBMCs. The CDR3 here is CASSPTVIVSNQPQHF. CDR3 bases: TGCGCCAGCAGTCCGACGGTCATCGTTAGCAATCAGCCCCAGCATTTT.